A single sample gave rise to the 8 T cell receptor beta chains below, sequenced in a study of cytomegalovirus exposure and HLA in healthy donors. It was with 60 Vbeta and 13 Jbeta primers that the PCR ran. Sequencing was performed with immunoSEQ multiplex PCR; in TCRdb, only in-frame clones are kept and a portion is missing. The data contain about 160,000 clones, approximately 80% of them singletons. The sequencing sample was made of PBMCs. The source is a woman aged 45-60 years in good health and CMV-seropositive.

V gene TRBV19 combines with J gene TRBJ1-5; tentatively, D is TRBD1 (6 bases). V was clipped by 7 bases and J by 2 bases, with 9 bases between them. The CDR3 has 13 residues. Germline V gene sequence: CDR1 LNHDA, CDR2 SQIVND (reference sequence). The chain's CDR3 is CASKGDGNQPQHF. Here the CDR3 DNA reads TGTGCCAGTAAGGGGGATGGCAATCAGCCCCAGCATTTT.

This clone was recorded only once. The V gene is TRBV27, the J gene TRBJ2-1; a weak D match, TRBD2 (5 bases). This CDR3 is 15 amino acids long. The ends were cut back, 3 bases at V and 0 bases at J, with 9 bases in the middle. The germline CDR1 and CDR2 sequences are MNHEY and SMNVEV (reference sequence). CDR3 DNA sequence: TGTGCCAGCAGTTTGAGCGGACCCTCCTACAATGAGCAGTTCTTC. Translated, it gives CASSLSGPSYNEQFF.

This rearrangement joins TRBV14 to TRBJ2-5; the match to TRBD1 covers 9 bases. V dropped 1 base and J dropped 2; count of bases not matched to a gene: 2. The germline gives CDR1 SGHDN, CDR2 FVKESK. There are 15 residues in the CDR3. The CDR3 region is CASSQGGQGQETQYF. The CDR3 DNA reads as TGTGCCAGCAGCCAAGGCGGACAGGGGCAAGAGACCCAGTACTTC.

This clone is a singleton in its sample. The junction shows a germline mismatch at one end, possibly a read error. The chain couples TRBV18 to TRBJ2-7; TRBD1 aligns across 10 bases. CDR1 KGHSH and CDR2 LQKENI come from the germline V gene. The CDR3 runs 16 residues. This CDR3 reads CASSSPSRTGGYEQYF. The CDR3 nucleotides read TGTGCCAGCTCATCACCCTCGCGGACAGGGGGCTACGAGCAGTACTTC.

On this clone: Other DNA sequences within the sample encode an identical CDR3. The CDR3 nucleotides are TGTGCCAGCAGCTTAGGACTAGCGGGGTACGAGCAGTACTTC. This translates into CASSLGLAGYEQYF. The chain joins TRBV7-2 to TRBJ2-7, with 11 bases identical to TRBD2. Germline V gene sequence: CDR1 SGHTA, CDR2 FQGNSA. This CDR3 comprises 14 residues. J lost 4 bases, V lost 1 base, and 0 bases had no gene match.

The chain links TRBV15 to TRBJ2-7; TRBD1 agrees at 8 bases. CDR1 and CDR2 from the germline V gene are LNHNV and YYDKDF (reference sequence). V dropped 1 base and J dropped 5; count of bases not matched to a gene: 7. This CDR3 spans 15 amino acids. The DNA of the CDR3 is TGTGCCACCAGCAGAGTTCGGACAGGGTTCCACGAGCAGTACTTC. It encodes CATSRVRTGFHEQYF. The full variable domain, its missing parts supplied by reference TRBV15 and TRBJ2-7, is DAMVIQNPRYQVTQFGKPVTLSCSQTLNHNVMYWYQQKSSQAPKLLFHYYDKDFNNEADTPDNFQSRRPNTSFCFLDIRSPGLGDTAMYLCATSRVRTGFHEQYFGPGTRLTVT.

The chain recombines TRBV7-9 with TRBJ1-1, with D maybe TRBD1 (5 bases). This CDR3 has 15 residues. Germline lookup yields CDR1 SEHNR and CDR2 FQNEAQ (reference sequence). The V gene lost 3 bases and the J gene lost 2 bases, with 13 bases spanning the gap. The CDR3 region is CASSFQTGQNTEAFF. As DNA, the CDR3 is TGTGCCAGCAGCTTTCAAACAGGCCAAAACACTGAAGCTTTCTTT. The full variable domain, its missing parts supplied by reference TRBV7-9 and TRBJ1-1, is DTGVSQNPRHKITKRGQNVTFRCDPISEHNRLYWYRQTLGQGPEFLTYFQNEAQLEKSRLLSDRFSAERPKGSFSTLEIQRTEQGDSAMYLCASSFQTGQNTEAFFGQGTRLTVV.

This rearrangement joins TRBV5-4 to TRBJ2-7, with TRBD1 identical over 11 bases. There are 14 residues in the CDR3. With V trimmed by 1 base and J by 11 bases, 8 bases remained unmatched. The germline gives CDR1 SGHNT, CDR2 YYREEE (reference sequence). The CDR3 protein is CASSLRTGGVPKYF. The CDR3 DNA sequence: TGTGCCAGCAGCTTGAGGACAGGGGGCGTCCCGAAGTACTTC.